The 21 T cell receptor beta chains listed next were all sequenced from one sample in a study of post-analysis software for immune sequencing data (dated by TCRdb to between 2015 and 2017). The investigation overall reported the following: Patients showed significantly higher frequencies than controls for about five TRBV segments, among them TRBV5-6, TRBV5-1 and TRBV20-1.

Receptor amplification or capture employed PCR. The listed sequencing device is Illumina HiSeq 2500. To reduce PCR and sequencing biases, unique molecular identifiers were incorporated into the TCR beta cDNA libraries. The public reads were run again by TCRdb, first through fastp at Q25 and then through MiXCR, and only productive beta chains were kept. Each CDR3 protein appears once, grouped with its most common genes and DNA. In this sample the table shows some 450,000 distinct CDR3 sequences, over 35% of which occur a single time. 9% to 14% of the sample lies in the top ten. Their antigens are not known. The sequencing sample was made of blood. The receptors come from a girl under 18 with multiple sclerosis.

Only a few counts were recorded for this clonotype. The genes are TRBV5-1 and TRBJ2-1; D gene uncertain. The germline V and J ends were trimmed by 5 bases and 8 bases, with 14 bases remaining between them. Germline V gene data show CDR1 as SGHRS and CDR2 as YFSETQ. The CDR3 sequence is 13 residues long. CDR3 residues: CASRKELGDEQFF. The CDR3, as DNA: TGCGCCAGCAGGAAGGAGCTTGGCGATGAGCAGTTCTTC.

This clonotype was detected only a few times. This sequence joins TRBV10-3 and TRBJ1-2; the D is unclear. This CDR3 has 14 amino acids. Germline V gene data show CDR1 as ENHRY and CDR2 as SYGVKD. Trimming shortened V by 7 bases and J by 0 bases, and 12 bases separated the two germline ends. CDR3 residues: CAITDDGTNYGYTF. Here the CDR3 DNA reads TGTGCCATCACCGACGACGGGACTAACTATGGCTACACCTTC.

This chain connects TRBV7-9 to TRBJ1-2; the match to TRBD1 covers 10 bases. CDR3 size: 16 residues. V trimming: 3 bases; J trimming: 4 bases; junction bases outside the gene matches: 8. Germline loops: CDR1 SEHNR, CDR2 FQNEAQ (reference sequence). In DNA form, the CDR3 reads TGTGCCAGCAGCTTCCCTGGGACAGGGGCCGGCTATGGCTACACCTTC. It is translated as CASSFPGTGAGYGYTF.

This clonotype was counted between two and nine times. The chain couples TRBV27 to TRBJ2-5; tentatively, D is TRBD2 (6 bases). Trimming cost V 5 bases and J 2 bases, with 18 bases left between them. The germline gives CDR1 MNHEY, CDR2 SMNVEV (reference sequence). CDR3 length: 16 amino acids. The CDR3 DNA reads as TGTGCCAGCAGTCGAGGAGCGGGCAGACCTCAAGAGACCCAGTACTTC. Translating it yields CASSRGAGRPQETQYF.

The CDR3 protein is CASSLPRQATNEKLFF. The CDR3 DNA is TGTGCCAGCAGTTTGCCCCGACAGGCAACTAATGAAAAACTGTTTTTT. The chain links TRBV28 to TRBJ1-4, with a weak D call TRBD1 (6 bases). Germline V gives CDR1 MDHEN, CDR2 SYDVKM. This CDR3 is built from 16 residues. The V gene lost 3 bases and the J gene lost 0 bases, with 11 bases spanning the gap.

V gene TRBV7-2 combines with J gene TRBJ2-1, with 8 positions matching TRBD2. Trimming removed 5 bases from V and 2 bases from J; junction bases left unmatched: 11. Germline-derived CDR1 and CDR2 are SGHTA and FQGNSA. This CDR3 contains 17 residues. The CDR3 DNA reads as TGTGCCAGCAGCGTTAATCGAGTAGCGGGGACCTACAATGAGCAGTTCTTC. Residues: CASSVNRVAGTYNEQFF.

The chain couples TRBV29-1 to TRBJ2-2; 13 bases agree with TRBD2. The CDR3 spans 19 residues. CDR1 SQVTM and CDR2 ANQGSEA come from the germline V gene. Germline trimming cut 1 base from V and 4 bases from J; bases unmatched to any gene: 12. CDR3 protein: CSVEGRSLAGGPVTGELFF. Written as DNA, the CDR3 is TGCAGCGTTGAAGGTCGGTCACTAGCGGGAGGGCCGGTCACCGGGGAGCTGTTTTTT.

This clonotype was counted a few times. This chain links TRBV3-1 with TRBJ1-2, with D possibly TRBD1 on 5 matching bases. Germline V gene data show CDR1 as LGHDT and CDR2 as YNNKEL (reference sequence). The CDR3 runs 15 residues. The germline V and J ends were trimmed by 0 bases and 2 bases, with 10 bases remaining between them. The CDR3, as DNA: TGTGCCAGCAGCCAAGACGGGACTCCGAACTATGGCTACACCTTC. Translated, it gives CASSQDGTPNYGYTF.

This chain connects TRBV5-5 to TRBJ2-1; 10 nucleotides line up with TRBD1. Unmatched junction bases numbered 7, after V lost 6 bases and J lost 4 bases. The CDR3 runs 15 residues. Germline V gene data show CDR1 as SGHKS and CDR2 as YYEKEE (reference sequence). The CDR3 nucleotides read TGTGCCAGCATCCTCGGGACAGGGGTATACAATGAGCAGTTCTTC. It translates to CASILGTGVYNEQFF. The full variable domain, completed using reference TRBV5-5 and TRBJ2-1, is DAGVTQSPTHLIKTRGQQVTLRCSPISGHKSVSWYQQVLGQGPQFIFQYYEKEERGRGNFPDRFSARQFPNYSSELNVNALLLGDSALYLCASILGTGVYNEQFFGPGTRLTVL.

V and J are TRBV7-2 and TRBJ1-2, with 7 positions matching TRBD1. The CDR3 sequence is 15 residues long. CDR1 and CDR2 (germline): SGHTA, FQGNSA. With 4 bases clipped from V and 4 bases from J, the junction kept 9 bases outside the gene matches. The CDR3 here is CASSSRQGGTYGYTF. The CDR3, as DNA: TGTGCCAGCAGCTCAAGACAGGGTGGGACCTATGGCTACACCTTC. The full variable domain, with the rest looked up from reference TRBV7-2 and TRBJ1-2, is GAGVSQSPSNKVTEKGKDVELRCDPISGHTALYWYRQSLGQGLEFLIYFQGNSAPDKSGLPSDRFSAERTGGSVSTLTIQRTQQEDSAVYLCASSSRQGGTYGYTFGSGTRLTVV.

The chain employs TRBV7-2 and TRBJ2-2; D may be TRBD2 (6 bases). V lost 5 bases and J lost 2, with 12 bases in between. This CDR3 has 15 residues. Looked up from germline, CDR1 is SGHTA and CDR2 is FQGNSA. The CDR3 reads CASSPMGLNTGELFF. The CDR3 DNA reads TGTGCCAGCAGCCCCATGGGACTTAACACCGGGGAGCTGTTTTTT.

The chain recombines TRBV28 with TRBJ2-7; 11 bases are shared with TRBD2. Germline trimming cut 6 bases from V and 7 bases from J; bases unmatched to any gene: 14. The V gene's germline CDR1 is MDHEN and CDR2 SYDVKM. CDR3 size: 16 residues. The CDR3 region is CASSRTLSGRAGEQYF. DNA of the CDR3: TGTGCCAGCAGCCGAACCCTTAGCGGGAGGGCAGGGGAGCAGTACTTC.

The rearrangement joins TRBV28 to TRBJ2-7; no definite D call. Germline V CDR1 and CDR2: MDHEN, SYDVKM. Trimming cost V 5 bases and J 0 bases, with 14 bases left between them. This CDR3 spans 15 amino acids. CDR3 nucleotide sequence: TGTGCCAGCAGTCAATCCGGGCCCTTCTCCTACGAGCAGTACTTC. Its translation is CASSQSGPFSYEQYF.

The chain recombines TRBV20-1 with TRBJ2-1, with 14 bases that match TRBD2. Germline V CDR1 and CDR2: DFQATT, SNEGSKA (reference sequence). CDR3 length: 17 residues. After removal of 4 bases from V and 2 bases from J, the junction contained 7 bases not matched to a gene. CDR3 nucleotides: TGCAGTGCTACCGGCGGGACTAGCGGGAGACCCTACAATGAGCAGTTCTTC. As protein: CSATGGTSGRPYNEQFF.

The chain uses TRBV6-6 and TRBJ1-2, with TRBD1 matching 9 bases. The CDR3 consists of 16 residues. The germline V gene has CDR1 MNHNY and CDR2 SVGAGI (reference sequence). J lost 2 bases, V lost 4 bases, and 8 bases had no gene match. CDR3 residues: CASSSTSGTGNYGYTF. Written as DNA, the CDR3 is TGTGCCAGCAGTTCAACTTCCGGGACAGGGAACTATGGCTACACCTTC.

The chain joins TRBV10-2 to TRBJ2-7, with 9 bases fitting TRBD1. V shed 6 bases, J shed 6 bases, and the junction held 9 bases outside the gene matches. This CDR3 has 14 amino acids. CDR1 is WSHSY, CDR2 SAAADI, per germline. The CDR3 bases are TGCGCCAGCAGGAAGGGGACAGGGTCCACCGAGCAGTACTTC. Its translation is CASRKGTGSTEQYF.

This chain uses TRBV12-2 with TRBJ2-5; TRBD2, the table's D call, lacks a check against the DNA. TRBV12-2 is noted as a pseudogene. This CDR3 spans 15 amino acids. In nucleotides, the CDR3 is TGTGCAAGTCGCTTAGGGGGACTAGCGGGGGAGACCCAGTACTTC. This sequence encodes CASRLGGLAGETQYF.

The rearrangement links TRBV27 to TRBJ2-1; TRBD1 aligns across 9 bases. The germline V gene encodes CDR1 MNHEY and CDR2 SMNVEV (reference sequence). The CDR3 extends over 14 amino acids. J was trimmed by 7 bases and V by 5 bases; bases with no gene match: 6. CDR3 amino acids: CASSPGTGMNEQFF. The CDR3 nucleotides are TGTGCCAGCAGTCCCGGGACAGGGATGAATGAGCAGTTCTTC.

This chain uses TRBV7-9 with TRBJ2-3; 13 bases agree with TRBD2. V gave up 5 bases and J gave up 5 bases; unmatched junction bases: 10. CDR1 and CDR2 (germline): SEHNR, FQNEAQ (reference sequence). This CDR3 comprises 17 residues. The CDR3 spells CASSPPGLAGAGDTQYF. Written as DNA, the CDR3 is TGTGCCAGCAGCCCCCCCGGACTAGCGGGAGCCGGAGATACGCAGTATTTT.

This chain links TRBV6-5 with TRBJ1-2; D gene unclear. V gave up 2 bases and J gave up 7 bases, with 11 bases separating them. Germline loops: CDR1 MNHEY, CDR2 SVGAGI. This CDR3 comprises 13 residues. The CDR3 sequence is CASSYGQRGGYTF. The DNA of the CDR3 is TGTGCCAGCAGTTACGGCCAGCGAGGTGGCTACACCTTC.

The rearrangement joins TRBV10-2 to TRBJ2-7, with TRBD2 as a possible D gene (5 bases). Trimming took off 8 bases at V and 2 bases at J, with 19 bases between the two ends. CDR1 is WSHSY and CDR2 is SAAADI in the germline V gene. This CDR3 spans 15 amino acids. The CDR3 spells CASYLRNSATYEQYF. The CDR3 nucleotides are TGCGCCAGCTACTTAAGAAATAGCGCGACCTACGAGCAGTACTTC.